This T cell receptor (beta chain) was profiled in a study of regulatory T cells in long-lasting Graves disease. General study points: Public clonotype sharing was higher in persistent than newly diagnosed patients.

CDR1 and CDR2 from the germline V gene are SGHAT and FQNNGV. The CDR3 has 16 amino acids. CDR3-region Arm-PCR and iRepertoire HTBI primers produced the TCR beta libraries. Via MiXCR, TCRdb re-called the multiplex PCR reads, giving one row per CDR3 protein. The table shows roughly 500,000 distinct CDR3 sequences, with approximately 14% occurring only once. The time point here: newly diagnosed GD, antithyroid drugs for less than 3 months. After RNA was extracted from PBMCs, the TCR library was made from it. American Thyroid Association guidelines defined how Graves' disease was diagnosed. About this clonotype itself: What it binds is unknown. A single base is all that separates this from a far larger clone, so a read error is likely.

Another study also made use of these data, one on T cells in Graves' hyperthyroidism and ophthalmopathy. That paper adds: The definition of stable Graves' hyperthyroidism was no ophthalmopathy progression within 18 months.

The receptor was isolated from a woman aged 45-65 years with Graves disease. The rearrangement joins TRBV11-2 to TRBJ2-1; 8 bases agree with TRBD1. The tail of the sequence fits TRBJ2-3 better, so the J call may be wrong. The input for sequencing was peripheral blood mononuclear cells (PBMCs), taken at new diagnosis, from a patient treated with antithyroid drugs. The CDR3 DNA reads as TGTGCCAGCACCCGACGAGGGACAGGCAAGACAGATACGCAGTATTTT. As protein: CASTRRGTGKTDTQYF.